This T cell receptor (beta chain) is drawn from a study of blood T cell repertoires in COVID-19. With 6 bases removed from V and 5 bases from J, the gap between germline ends came to 16 bases. Germline loops: CDR1 SNHLY, CDR2 FYNNEI. The CDR3 consists of 14 residues. Some clones are missing from TCRdb's copy, which holds only in-frame ones; the method was immunoSEQ multiplex PCR. This sample has around 110,000 clones, with 84% found just once. Residents of about two dozen US areas, aged 18 to 89 years, made up the participants. Two negative PCRs, clearance, or symptom resolution were required of recovered Cohort 3 donors. This clone was observed a handful of times.

The sequence derives from a woman in her 30s who had recovered from COVID-19. Material for sequencing was PBMCs or T cells enriched from blood (not recorded which). This sequence joins TRBV2 and TRBJ2-5, with TRBD2 as a possible D gene (7 bases). CDR3 sequence: CASRRGGAWETQYF. DNA of the CDR3: TGTGCCAGCAGGAGGGGGGGGGCATGGGAGACCCAGTACTTC.